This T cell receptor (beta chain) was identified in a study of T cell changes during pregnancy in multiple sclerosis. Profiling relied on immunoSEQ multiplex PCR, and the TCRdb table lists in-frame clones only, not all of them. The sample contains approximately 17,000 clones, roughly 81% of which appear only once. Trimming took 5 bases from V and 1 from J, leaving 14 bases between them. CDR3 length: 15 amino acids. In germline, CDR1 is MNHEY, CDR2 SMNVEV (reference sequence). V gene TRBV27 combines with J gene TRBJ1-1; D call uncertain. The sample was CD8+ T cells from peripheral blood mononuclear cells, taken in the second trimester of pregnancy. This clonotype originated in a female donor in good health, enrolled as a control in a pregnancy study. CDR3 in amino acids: CASSPWTGRNTEAFF. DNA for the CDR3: TGTGCCAGCAGTCCCTGGACGGGGAGGAACACTGAAGCTTTCTTT.